The 20 T cell receptor beta chains in this list originate from one sample, sequenced in a study of shared clonotypes between healthy human individuals. Assay used: immunoSEQ multiplex PCR; TCRdb lists only in-frame clones, some missing. The data contain roughly 400,000 clones, 90% to 98% of them singletons. Sequenced sample: memory CD8+ T cells sorted from blood. The subset was: CD45RO+ cells pooled with CCR7-negative TemRA cells. These receptors came from a man aged 30 to 39 in good health.

V gene TRBV9 combines with J gene TRBJ2-3; the match to TRBD2 covers 7 bases. Germline CDR1 SGDLS, CDR2 YYNGEE. V dropped 0 bases and J dropped 6; count of bases not matched to a gene: 4. The CDR3 runs to 14 residues. CDR3 sequence: CASSVGGGPDTQYF. In nucleotides, the CDR3 is TGTGCCAGCAGCGTAGGCGGGGGTCCCGATACGCAGTATTTT.

The V and J genes are TRBV11-2 and TRBJ2-7; the match to TRBD2 covers 10 bases. Losses at the gene ends were 5 bases for V and 2 bases for J; bases not matched to a gene: 6. The length of the CDR3 is 15 residues. Germline CDR1 is SGHAT and CDR2 is FQNNGV. CDR3 coding DNA: TGTGCCAGCAGCGGTACTAGCGGGACTACCTACGAGCAGTACTTC. Protein: CASSGTSGTTYEQYF.

The genes are TRBV4-2 and TRBJ1-4; D gene ambiguous. Germline values: CDR1 LGHNA, CDR2 YNFKEQ. V dropped 1 base and J dropped 0 bases, with 15 bases sitting between them. There are 18 residues in the CDR3. The CDR3 DNA follows: TGTGCCAGCAGCCAAGTTGTCCGCAGATCCGCAACTAATGAAAAACTGTTTTTT. Its translation is CASSQVVRRSATNEKLFF.

The chain couples TRBV27 to TRBJ2-1, with TRBD1 matching 10 bases. V was pared by 7 bases and J by 3 bases, with 3 bases of the junction left unmatched. Germline V gives CDR1 MNHEY, CDR2 SMNVEV (reference sequence). The CDR3 covers 14 residues. CDR3 sequence (DNA): TGTGCCAGCACTAGGACAGGGGGCTACAATGAGCAGTTCTTC. This codes for CASTRTGGYNEQFF.

This rearrangement joins TRBV5-1 to TRBJ1-5; perhaps TRBD1 as D (5 bases). Germline V gene sequence: CDR1 SGHRS, CDR2 YFSETQ. Between the trimmed V and J ends, which lost 4 bases and 7 bases, there was a span of 18 bases. CDR3 length: 15 residues. The CDR3 here is CASSPLGGLGQPQHF. The CDR3 DNA is TGCGCCAGCAGCCCCCTTGGGGGGTTGGGACAGCCCCAGCATTTT.

This chain links TRBV2 with TRBJ2-1, with 10 bases that match TRBD2. The CDR3 length is 20 residues. CDR1 SNHLY and CDR2 FYNNEI come from the germline V gene. With V trimmed by 3 bases and J by 6 bases, 20 bases remained unmatched. CDR3 in DNA: TGTGCCAGCAGTGACCCACCTTTGGTAGCGGGAGGAGAGTCGGGCAATGAGCAGTTCTTC. This translates into CASSDPPLVAGGESGNEQFF.

The V gene is TRBV6-5, the J gene TRBJ2-7, with 10 bases that match TRBD1. Unmatched junction bases numbered 3, after V lost 2 bases and J lost 2 bases. The length of the CDR3 is 15 residues. Germline lookup yields CDR1 MNHEY and CDR2 SVGAGI. CDR3: CASSYGDRGAYEQYF. CDR3 coding DNA: TGTGCCAGCAGTTACGGGGACAGGGGAGCCTACGAGCAGTACTTC.

The V and J genes are TRBV28 and TRBJ2-3; D tentatively reads TRBD1 or TRBD2 (5 bases each). The V gene's germline CDR1 is MDHEN and CDR2 SYDVKM. Trimming cost V 3 bases and J 4 bases, with 14 bases left between them. The CDR3 contains 15 residues. The CDR3 here is CASSLYPEGPDTQYF. The DNA for the CDR3 is TGTGCCAGCAGTTTGTACCCAGAGGGGCCAGATACGCAGTATTTT.

A single count supports this clone. The genes are TRBV2 and TRBJ2-1; 11 positions match TRBD2. Germline-derived CDR1 and CDR2 are SNHLY and FYNNEI. The J segment lost 9 bases and the V segment lost 3 bases, leaving 7 bases of the junction unmatched. This CDR3 contains 15 residues. CDR3 amino acids: CASSELTSGRGEQFF. The CDR3 DNA sequence: TGTGCCAGCAGTGAGCTAACTAGCGGGAGAGGTGAGCAGTTCTTC.

The chain is built from TRBV4-1 and TRBJ2-1; D gene unclear. V was pared by 5 bases and J by 8 bases, with 7 bases between. Germline loops: CDR1 MGHRA, CDR2 YSYEKL. CDR3 length equals 11 residues. The CDR3 reads CASSGLDEQFF. The CDR3, as DNA: TGCGCCAGCAGCGGCTTGGATGAGCAGTTCTTC.

The CDR3 bases are TGTGCCAGCAAGTTGGTGGTAGCCCAGACCCAGTACTTC. It is translated as CASKLVVAQTQYF. The chain couples TRBV6-1 to TRBJ2-5; D is uncertain. This CDR3 comprises 13 residues. The germline V gene encodes CDR1 MNHNS and CDR2 SASEGT. V was cut by 7 bases and J by 6 bases, with 15 bases left in between.

To note about this clone: One end of the junction does not line up with germline, which may come from a read error. V gene TRBV7-7 combines with J gene TRBJ1-1; D uncertain. Germline V lookup: CDR1 SSHAT, CDR2 FNYEAQ (reference sequence). The CDR3 spans 14 residues. The CDR3 nucleotides read TGTGCTAGCAGCTTTGTGGGTTTGAACACTGAAGCTTTCTTT. This sequence encodes CASSFVGLNTEAFF.

The V and J genes are TRBV7-2 and TRBJ2-2; D uncertain. The CDR3 is 14 residues long. From germline, CDR1 is SGHTA and CDR2 FQGNSA. The V end was cut by 7 bases, the J end by 6 bases, with 15 bases between. For the CDR3, the DNA is TGTGCCAGCACAGTAGCCTCCCTGGCCGGGGAGCTGTTTTTT. As protein: CASTVASLAGELFF. Full variable domain (remainder filled in from reference TRBV7-2 and TRBJ2-2): GAGVSQSPSNKVTEKGKDVELRCDPISGHTALYWYRQSLGQGLEFLIYFQGNSAPDKSGLPSDRFSAERTGGSVSTLTIQRTQQEDSAVYLCASTVASLAGELFFGEGSRLTVL.

The V call is TRBV28, the J call TRBJ2-3; no clear D. CDR1 is MDHEN, CDR2 SYDVKM, per germline. V was pared by 7 bases and J by 4 bases, with 15 bases between. CDR3 length: 14 residues. The CDR3 sequence: CASMQSFGSDTQYF. The DNA for the CDR3 is TGTGCCAGCATGCAGAGTTTTGGCTCAGATACGCAGTATTTT. The full variable domain, in which reference TRBV28 and TRBJ2-3 provide the parts outside the CDR3, is DVKVTQSSRYLVKRTGEKVFLECVQDMDHENMFWYRQDPGLGLRLIYFSYDVKMKEKGDIPEGYSVSREKKERFSLILESASTNQTSMYLCASMQSFGSDTQYFGPGTRLTVL.

This chain links TRBV18 with TRBJ1-2; 7 bases fit TRBD1. Looked up from germline, CDR1 is KGHSH and CDR2 is LQKENI. The CDR3 totals 13 residues. J gave up 3 bases and V 4 bases, and 2 bases lay outside the gene matches. CDR3: CASSQGADYGYTF. The CDR3 bases are TGTGCCAGCTCACAGGGGGCGGACTATGGCTACACCTTC.

This chain links TRBV4-2 with TRBJ1-4; D ambiguous. CDR3 length equals 16 residues. Trimming took off 0 bases at V and 11 bases at J, with 19 bases between the two ends. From germline, CDR1 is LGHNA and CDR2 YNFKEQ. The CDR3 protein is CASSQDPPEEWKKLFF. CDR3 nucleotides: TGTGCCAGCAGCCAAGATCCCCCGGAGGAATGGAAGAAACTGTTTTTT.

This chain links TRBV19 with TRBJ1-1; D is undetermined. The CDR3 extends over 15 amino acids. Trimming left V 1 base short and J 2 bases short, with 11 bases between. From germline, CDR1 is LNHDA and CDR2 SQIVND (reference sequence). The CDR3 loop reads CASSIASRSNTEAFF. In DNA form, the CDR3 reads TGTGCCAGTAGTATAGCGTCCCGGAGTAACACTGAAGCTTTCTTT. Looking up the rest from reference TRBV19 and TRBJ1-1 gives the full variable domain: DGGITQSPKYLFRKEGQNVTLSCEQNLNHDAMYWYRQDPGQGLRLIYYSQIVNDFQKGDIAEGYSVSREKKESFPLTVTSAQKNPTAFYLCASSIASRSNTEAFFGQGTRLTVV.

The chain joins TRBV27 to TRBJ1-5; 9 nucleotides line up with TRBD1. The CDR3 totals 15 residues. Unmatched junction bases numbered 6, after V lost 6 bases and J lost 3 bases. Germline V gene data show CDR1 as MNHEY and CDR2 as SMNVEV (reference sequence). The CDR3 sequence is CASSLDRGVNQPQHF. CDR3 nucleotide sequence: TGTGCCAGCAGCCTCGACAGGGGGGTCAATCAGCCCCAGCATTTT.

This sequence joins TRBV4-1 and TRBJ2-3, with D perhaps TRBD2 (5 bases). V lost 4 bases and J lost 5, with 10 bases in between. The length of the CDR3 is 13 residues. Per germline, CDR1 MGHRA and CDR2 YSYEKL. DNA of the CDR3: TGCGCCAGCAGCCGCGGGTGGGAAGATACGCAGTATTTT. Translated: CASSRGWEDTQYF.

The chain employs TRBV5-1 and TRBJ2-5; 13 nucleotides line up with TRBD2. With 0 bases clipped from V and 5 bases from J, the junction kept 4 bases outside the gene matches. The CDR3 runs to 16 residues. The V gene's germline CDR1 is SGHRS and CDR2 YFSETQ. The CDR3 region has the DNA TGCGCCAGCAGCTTGGTGGGACTAGCGGGACAGGAGACCCAGTACTTC. Translating gives CASSLVGLAGQETQYF.